Shown below are 7 T cell receptor beta chains from a single sample sequenced in a study of radiotherapy plus CTLA-4 blockade in lung cancer. This table comes from immunoSEQ multiplex PCR, and its TCRdb copy is limited to in-frame clones, with some not included. The data contain about 43,000 clones, roughly 67% of them singletons. The source was peripheral blood, collected from a patient treated with radiotherapy plus ipilimumab. The source is a human donor with non-small cell lung cancer who had a partial response to radiotherapy plus ipilimumab.

This clone was detected only a few times. DNA of the CDR3: TGTGCCAGCAGCGCCTCGGGGGTCTCTGGAAACACCATATATTTT. The encoded protein is CASSASGVSGNTIYF. The chain couples TRBV28 to TRBJ1-3, with TRBD1 as a possible D gene (5 bases). V shed 6 bases and J shed 0 bases, with 12 bases lying between them. Germline values: CDR1 MDHEN, CDR2 SYDVKM. The CDR3 sequence is 15 residues long.

The count of this clone is one. The rearrangement links TRBV4-2 to TRBJ2-3; 9 bases align to TRBD2. The CDR3 totals 17 residues. The V gene's germline CDR1 is LGHNA and CDR2 YNFKEQ. Trimming at V came to 5 bases and at J to 2 bases, leaving 11 bases not matched to a gene. Here the CDR3 reads CASSSTSSGAITDTQYF. Here the CDR3 DNA reads TGTGCCAGCAGCTCAACATCTAGCGGGGCCATCACAGATACGCAGTATTTT.

The chain links TRBV6-1 to TRBJ2-7, with unresolved D. The CDR3 has 15 amino acids. Germline values: CDR1 MNHNS, CDR2 SASEGT. Trimming pared 4 bases from V and 0 bases from J, leaving 13 bases between. The CDR3 is CASSGGSRSSYEQYF. The CDR3 DNA reads TGTGCCAGCAGTGGTGGCTCGAGGTCCTCCTACGAGCAGTACTTC.

The genes are TRBV2 and TRBJ1-1; TRBD1 aligns across 8 bases. Trimming at V came to 8 bases and at J to 3 bases, leaving 5 bases not matched to a gene. Per germline, CDR1 SNHLY and CDR2 FYNNEI. The CDR3 totals 13 residues. In DNA, the CDR3 is TGTGCCAGCGGCCAGGGGGCGTACACTGAAGCTTTCTTT. Its translation is CASGQGAYTEAFF.

The V call is TRBV18, the J call TRBJ2-7, with 10 bases identical to TRBD1. V was pared by 8 bases and J by 2 bases, with 6 bases of the junction left unmatched. The CDR3 extends over 14 amino acids. The germline gives CDR1 KGHSH, CDR2 LQKENI. CDR3 in amino acids: CASHEGTGAYEQYF. The CDR3 DNA sequence: TGTGCCAGCCATGAAGGGACAGGGGCCTACGAGCAGTACTTC.

This chain uses TRBV6-5 with TRBJ2-6, with no clear D. Deletions cut 11 bases from V and 0 bases from J, with 11 bases between. The CDR3 spans 14 residues. Looked up from germline, CDR1 is MNHEY and CDR2 is SVGAGI. In nucleotides, the CDR3 is TGTGCCCTGGGTGCGGCCTCTGGGGCCAACGTCCTGACTTTC. This codes for CALGAASGANVLTF.

The chain has TRBV19 and TRBJ2-6; D remains unclear. The CDR3 runs to 14 residues. Germline CDR1 and CDR2: LNHDA and SQIVND (reference sequence). The V end was cut by 1 base, the J end by 8 bases, with 9 bases between. CDR3 amino acids: CASSIGKTTNVLTF. Written as DNA, the CDR3 is TGTGCCAGTAGTATAGGAAAGACAACCAACGTCCTGACTTTC. Supplemented by reference TRBV19 and TRBJ2-6, the full variable domain reads DGGITQSPKYLFRKEGQNVTLSCEQNLNHDAMYWYRQDPGQGLRLIYYSQIVNDFQKGDIAEGYSVSREKKESFPLTVTSAQKNPTAFYLCASSIGKTTNVLTFGAGSRLTVL.